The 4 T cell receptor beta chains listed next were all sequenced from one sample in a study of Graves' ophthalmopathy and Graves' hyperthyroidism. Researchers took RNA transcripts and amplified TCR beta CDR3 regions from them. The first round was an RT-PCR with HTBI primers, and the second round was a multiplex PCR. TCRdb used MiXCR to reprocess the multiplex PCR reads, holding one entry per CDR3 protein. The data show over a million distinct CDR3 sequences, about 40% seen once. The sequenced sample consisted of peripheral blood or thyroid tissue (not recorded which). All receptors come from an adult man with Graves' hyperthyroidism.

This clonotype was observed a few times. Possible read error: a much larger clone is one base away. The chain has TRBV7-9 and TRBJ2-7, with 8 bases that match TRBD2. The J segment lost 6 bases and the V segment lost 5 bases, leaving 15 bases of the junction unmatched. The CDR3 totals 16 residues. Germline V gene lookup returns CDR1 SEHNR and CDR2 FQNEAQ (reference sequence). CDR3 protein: CASSTAASGSPSEQYF. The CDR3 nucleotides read TGTGCCAGCAGCACCGCCGCTAGCGGGTCCCCTAGCGAGCAGTACTTC.

Here the CDR3 reads CSYRGSNQPQHF. The CDR3 region has the DNA TGCAGCTACAGGGGCAGCAATCAGCCCCAGCATTTT. The chain couples TRBV29-1 to TRBJ1-5, with 7 nucleotides matching TRBD1. The CDR3 consists of 12 residues. Germline values: CDR1 SQVTM, CDR2 ANQGSEA. The V segment lost 8 bases and the J segment 1 base; nucleotides outside the gene matches: 2.

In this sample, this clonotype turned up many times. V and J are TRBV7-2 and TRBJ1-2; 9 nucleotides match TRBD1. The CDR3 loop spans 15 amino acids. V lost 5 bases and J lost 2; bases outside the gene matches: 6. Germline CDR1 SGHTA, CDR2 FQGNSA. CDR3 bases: TGTGCCAGCAGCCCGCTTGGACAGGGGAACTATGGCTACACCTTC. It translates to CASSPLGQGNYGYTF.

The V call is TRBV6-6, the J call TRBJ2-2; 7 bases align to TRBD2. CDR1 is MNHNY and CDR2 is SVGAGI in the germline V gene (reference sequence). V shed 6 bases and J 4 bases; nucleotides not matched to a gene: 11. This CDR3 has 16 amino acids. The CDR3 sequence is CASRGRTRSVTGELFF. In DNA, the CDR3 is TGTGCCAGCAGGGGTCGGACTAGATCGGTCACCGGGGAGCTGTTTTTT.